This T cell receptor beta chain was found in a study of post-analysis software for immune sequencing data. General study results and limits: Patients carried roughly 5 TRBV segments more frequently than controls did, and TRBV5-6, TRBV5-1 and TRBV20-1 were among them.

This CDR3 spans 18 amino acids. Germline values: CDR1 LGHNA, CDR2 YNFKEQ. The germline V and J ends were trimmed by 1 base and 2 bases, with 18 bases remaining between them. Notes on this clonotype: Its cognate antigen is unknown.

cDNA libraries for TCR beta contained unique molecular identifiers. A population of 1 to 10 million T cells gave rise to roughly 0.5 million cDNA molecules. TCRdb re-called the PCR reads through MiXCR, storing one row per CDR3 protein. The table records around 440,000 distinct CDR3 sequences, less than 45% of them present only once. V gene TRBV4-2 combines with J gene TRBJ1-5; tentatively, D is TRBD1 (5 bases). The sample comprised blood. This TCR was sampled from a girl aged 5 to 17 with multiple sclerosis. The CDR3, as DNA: TGTGCCAGCAGCCAAGGGAAGGGGAGTGCGGTGGGCAATCAGCCCCAGCATTTT. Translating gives CASSQGKGSAVGNQPQHF.